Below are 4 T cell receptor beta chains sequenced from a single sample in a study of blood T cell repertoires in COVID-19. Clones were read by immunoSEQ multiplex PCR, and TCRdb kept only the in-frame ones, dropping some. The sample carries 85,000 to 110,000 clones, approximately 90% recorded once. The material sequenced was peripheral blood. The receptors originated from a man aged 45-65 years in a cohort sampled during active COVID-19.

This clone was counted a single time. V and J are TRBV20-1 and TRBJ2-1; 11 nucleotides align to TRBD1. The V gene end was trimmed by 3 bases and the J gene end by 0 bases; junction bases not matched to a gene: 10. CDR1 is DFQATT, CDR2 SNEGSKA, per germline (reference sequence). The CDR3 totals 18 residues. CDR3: CSASVFPGQGASYNEQFF. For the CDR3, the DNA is TGCAGTGCTAGTGTCTTCCCCGGACAGGGGGCCTCCTACAATGAGCAGTTCTTC.

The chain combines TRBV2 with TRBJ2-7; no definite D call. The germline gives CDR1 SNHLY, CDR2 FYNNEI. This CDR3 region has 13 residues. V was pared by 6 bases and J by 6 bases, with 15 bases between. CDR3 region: CASSPGRVGEQYV. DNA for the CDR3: TGTGCCAGCAGCCCCGGCCGGGTCGGCGAGCAGTACGTC.

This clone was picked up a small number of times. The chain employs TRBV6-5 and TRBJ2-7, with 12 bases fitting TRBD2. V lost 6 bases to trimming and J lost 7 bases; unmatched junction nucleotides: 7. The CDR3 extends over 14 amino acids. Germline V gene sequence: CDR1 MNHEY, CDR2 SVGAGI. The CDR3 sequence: CASRRLAGVREQYF. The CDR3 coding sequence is TGTGCCAGCAGGAGACTAGCGGGGGTAAGGGAGCAGTACTTC.

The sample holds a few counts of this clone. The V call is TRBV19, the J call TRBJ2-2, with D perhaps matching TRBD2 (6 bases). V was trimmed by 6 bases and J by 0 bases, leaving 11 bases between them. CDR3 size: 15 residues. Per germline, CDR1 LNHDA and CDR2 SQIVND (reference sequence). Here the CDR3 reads CASRGSGPNTGELFF. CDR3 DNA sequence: TGTGCCAGTAGGGGCAGCGGGCCGAACACCGGGGAGCTGTTTTTT.